The present T cell receptor beta chain was sequenced within a study of T cell changes during pregnancy in multiple sclerosis. Assay: immunoSEQ multiplex PCR; the TCRdb copy retains only in-frame clones and omits some. The data contain about 120,000 clones, roughly 92% of them singletons. V was cut by 4 bases and J by 5 bases, with 17 bases left in between. The CDR3 spans 15 residues. Per germline, CDR1 SNHLY and CDR2 FYNNEI. The rearrangement joins TRBV2 to TRBJ2-5; a possible D gene is TRBD2 (5 bases). This clonotype was sampled from a female donor with multiple sclerosis, enrolled in a pregnancy study. Source: peripheral blood, taken in the third trimester of pregnancy. CDR3: CASSVREHFAETQYF. CDR3 DNA sequence: TGTGCCAGCAGTGTGAGGGAACATTTTGCGGAGACCCAGTACTTC.